The present entry profiles one T cell receptor beta chain with its context. This sample stems from a study of blood T cell repertoires in COVID-19. Across the whole study: COVID-19 samples from acute and convalescent phases originated in the United States, Italy and Spain.

The method was immunoSEQ multiplex PCR; TCRdb's version includes in-frame clones alone and lacks a portion of them. In the table there are about 140,000 clones, approximately 80% of which are singletons. CDR3 length: 14 residues. Clinical history as reported by participants underpinned cohort assignment. In the 2 weeks before study entry, exposed participants met a COVID-19 case, which was PCR-confirmed or clinician-diagnosed. The chain employs TRBV12-2 and TRBJ1-5. TRBV12-2 represents a pseudogene. The receptor was derived from a man between 65 and 85 years old who had been exposed to COVID-19. Sequenced input: PBMCs or T cells enriched from blood (not recorded which). The CDR3 sequence is CASRPRSNDQPQHF. DNA of the CDR3: TGTGCAAGTCGCCCAAGGAGTAATGATCAGCCCCAGCATTTT.